The sequence of this T cell receptor beta chain was determined in a study of identical twins. TCRdb re-analysed the 5' RACE reads in MiXCR, keeping a single row per CDR3 protein. Of 350,000 or so distinct CDR3 sequences listed, about 10% are singletons. Trimming cost V 6 bases and J 6 bases, with 12 bases left between them. The CDR3 is 13 residues long. The germline V gene has CDR1 SGHRS and CDR2 YFSETQ. The sequence derives from a woman aged 50 to 65 in good health. The genes are TRBV5-1 and TRBJ2-2; no clear D. The specimen was naive T cells sorted from blood. The CDR3 reads CASNLNGPGELFF. DNA of the CDR3: TGCGCCAGCAACTTAAACGGACCCGGGGAGCTGTTTTTT.